Below, 2 T cell receptor beta chains from the same sample are listed, as sequenced in a study of graft-versus-host responses after intestinal transplantation. Repertoires were generated with immunoSEQ multiplex PCR, while TCRdb's copy carries only in-frame clones and drops some. In the table there are under 95,000 clones, about 87% of which are singletons. These receptors' targets are unknown. Material: unstimulated CD4+ T cells sorted from spleen or lymph node cells, obtained before transplant. These receptors originate from a human donor who was the organ donor for an intestinal transplant.

This clone was detected only a few times. This chain links TRBV19 with TRBJ2-3, with D possibly matching TRBD2 (6 bases). CDR1 is LNHDA and CDR2 is SQIVND in the germline V gene (reference sequence). The V end was cut by 11 bases, the J end by 1 base, with 16 bases between. The CDR3 is made up of 14 amino acids. CDR3 sequence (DNA): TGTGCCGGCGGGGCGGGACTTCGCACAGATACGCAGTATTTT. This translates into CAGGAGLRTDTQYF.

This chain links TRBV28 with TRBJ2-7; D is possibly TRBD2 (6 bases). The CDR3 has 15 amino acids. V was trimmed by 7 bases and J by 3 bases, leaving 19 bases between them. Per germline, CDR1 MDHEN and CDR2 SYDVKM. The CDR3 nucleotides are TGTGCCAGCACCCCCTGGAGGGTTCAAGACTACGAGCAGTACTTC. It translates to CASTPWRVQDYEQYF.